This T cell receptor beta chain was obtained from a study of CD8 T cells in Susac syndrome. With 4 bases removed from V and 5 bases from J, the gap between germline ends came to 12 bases. This CDR3 is built from 13 residues. The germline V gene encodes CDR1 MGHRA and CDR2 YSYEKL. The T cells that were sequenced for TCR beta were CD8+ and CD4+ cells from blood. It was healthy donors who served as the controls, matched for age and sex. Random hexamers were used to reverse transcribe an amount of about 0.45 to 1 ug RNA. TCRdb re-called the immunoSEQ multiplex PCR reads with MiXCR, one entry per CDR3 protein. The table lists roughly 80,000 distinct CDR3 sequences, around 94% of them singletons, with roughly 0.24% in the top ten.

The sequence was collected from a human donor in good health. The rearrangement joins TRBV4-1 to TRBJ2-7; no clear D. Sequenced input: CD8+ T cells from PBMCs. For the CDR3, the DNA is TGCGCCAGCAGCCTCGGATTCAAGGACGAGCAGTACTTC. It encodes CASSLGFKDEQYF.